A selection of T cell receptor beta chains follows, all from one sample in a study of cytomegalovirus exposure and HLA in healthy donors. Clones were read by immunoSEQ multiplex PCR, and TCRdb kept only the in-frame ones, dropping some. The data contain around 150,000 clones, nearly 80% of them singletons. The sample taken for sequencing was PBMCs. These receptors came from a male donor in good health and CMV-seronegative. CDR3s leave out the opening cysteine and the closing phenylalanine or tryptophan.

j_call v_call cdr3_aa
TRBJ2-5 TRBV27 ASSFRRDTKETQY
TRBJ1-6 TRBV7-8 ASSLRGNSNSPLH
TRBJ2-6 TRBV29-1 GVVPTPCSGANVLT
TRBJ1-1 TRBV7-8 ASSSPGETEAF
TRBJ2-7 TRBV18 ASSPGTGGSYEQY
TRBJ1-5 TRBV5-5 ASSLGQIGGQPQH
TRBJ1-4 TRBV9 ASSVGDRGLNEKLF
TRBJ2-3 TRBV14 ASSQDLAGPASTDTQY
TRBJ1-2 TRBV9 ASSVAGNYGYT
TRBJ1-2 TRBV6-5 ASSYSIDSNYGYT
TRBJ2-1 TRBV28 ASRRTSGVSYNEQF
TRBJ2-7 TRBV5-5 ASSLEIRGGPTHEQY
TRBJ1-5 TRBV6-5 ASSRQRLQPQH
TRBJ2-5 TRBV7-9 ASSSLGGAAETQY
TRBJ2-6 TRBV18 ASSPPGQGSGANVLT
TRBJ1-1 TRBV2 ASQNQENTEAF
TRBJ1-3 TRBV6-5 ASSYDGGAAGNTIY
TRBJ1-2 TRBV7-9 ASSFLQGSGYYGYT
TRBJ2-3 TRBV9 ASGSGGTSNTQY
. TRBV5-4 ASSWGTSGSPLYEQY
TRBJ2-7 TRBV7-9 SSSLGQGAGEQY
TRBJ1-2 TRBV9 ASSVDRTGTGDRNYGYT
TRBJ1-2 TRBV7-8 ASTPGTANHNYGYT
TRBJ2-5 TRBV5-1 ASSMGSGETQY
TRBJ2-1 TRBV7-6 ASSSRLAGGPNEQF
TRBJ1-6 TRBV6-5 ASSPQLLGGPLH
TRBJ2-7 TRBV6-5 ASLDRDDEQY
TRBJ1-1 TRBV7-9 ASSRAAENTEAF
TRBJ2-1 TRBV30 AWEQGGFYNEQF
TRBJ2-2 TRBV7-2 ASSLRRDGELF
TRBJ2-2 TRBV28 ASSPGTSTGELF
TRBJ2-3 TRBV9 ASSVAFAGGAGEDTQY
TRBJ2-2 TRBV6-1 ASSETYNTGELF
TRBJ2-1 TRBV7-3 ASSFRGGAGDEQF
TRBJ2-7 TRBV6-6 ASRNPGTGAAYEQY
TRBJ2-6 TRBV5-1 ASSPKPSGANVLT
TRBJ2-1 TRBV5-1 ASSRLAGGGGEQF
TRBJ2-3 TRBV5-1 ASSPGGERADTQY
TRBJ1-2 TRBV7-9 ASSVPGGTYGYT
TRBJ2-7 TRBV9 ASSDPGTGNEQY
. TRBV4-2 ASSQDLATYEQY
TRBJ1-2 TRBV7-8 ASSPPHGGRPYGYT
TRBJ1-5 TRBV7-8 ASSLQGTGNQPQH
TRBJ1-5 TRBV28 ASSFGKGRGQGSNQPQH
TRBJ2-1 TRBV6-5 ASSYSTGGEGQF
TRBJ1-5 TRBV9 ASSPGQGKFQPQH
TRBJ2-2 TRBV7-8 ASSWGLAGITGELF
TRBJ1-1 TRBV5-1 ASSFRQGNTEAF
TRBJ2-1 TRBV6-1 ASSEWGTSGRRYNEQF
TRBJ1-5 TRBV19 ATRQGSNQPQH
TRBJ2-5 TRBV6-6 ASSYSANSEAQY
TRBJ1-2 TRBV7-9 ASSSGFSYT
TRBJ2-3 TRBV15 ATSGRLAGPTDTQY
TRBJ2-6 TRBV4-1 ASSQVESGRGLTSGANVLT
TRBJ2-7 TRBV19 ATKGGQTYEQY
TRBJ2-2 TRBV11-3 ASSLGLTSTTGELF
TRBJ1-1 TRBV29-1 SGHRDTGRNTEAF